This T cell receptor beta chain was identified in a study of T cell responses to AZD1222 COVID-19 vaccine. In the study overall: Second doses were pooled across both intervals (about 4 or about 12 weeks). Study-wide results and caveats: Variant regions that are unmutated are reportedly the target of nearly half of spike-specific TCRs. Clonal diversity may have been underestimated, and the donors were mostly white British, with more females than males.

Clones were sequenced by immunoSEQ multiplex PCR, and TCRdb holds only the in-frame ones, with some missing. Here the sample spans about 97,000 clones, 85% to 90% being singletons. This CDR3 region has 18 residues. Turning to this clone: As yet, its antigen is unknown.

The specimen comprised peripheral blood, sampled on day 0 of AZD1222 vaccination. This chain links TRBV21-1 with TRBJ1-2; the table's D call, TRBD1, has no DNA check behind it. TRBV21-1 is labeled a pseudogene. The sequence derives from an adult in good health. The CDR3 region has the DNA TGTGCCAGCAGCAAATGGGGGGGGACAGGGGATGAGAACTATGGCTACACCTTC. Its translation: CASSKWGGTGDENYGYTF.